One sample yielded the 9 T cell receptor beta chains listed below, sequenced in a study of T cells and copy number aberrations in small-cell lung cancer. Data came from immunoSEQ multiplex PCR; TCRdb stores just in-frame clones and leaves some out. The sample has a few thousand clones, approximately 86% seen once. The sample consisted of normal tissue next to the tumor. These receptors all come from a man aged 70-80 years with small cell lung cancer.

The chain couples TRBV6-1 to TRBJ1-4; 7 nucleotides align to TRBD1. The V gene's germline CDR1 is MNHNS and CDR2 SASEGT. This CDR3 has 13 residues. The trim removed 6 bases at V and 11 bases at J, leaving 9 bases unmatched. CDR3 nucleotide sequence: TGTGCCAGCAGAGACAGGGTTATCGAGAAACTGTTTTTT. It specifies CASRDRVIEKLFF.

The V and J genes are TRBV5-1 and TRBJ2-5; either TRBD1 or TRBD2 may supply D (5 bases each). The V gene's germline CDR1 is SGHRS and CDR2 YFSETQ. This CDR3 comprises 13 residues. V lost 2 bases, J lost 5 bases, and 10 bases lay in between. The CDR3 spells CASSLRGVETQYF. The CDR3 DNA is TGCGCCAGCAGCTTACGGGGCGTGGAGACCCAGTACTTC.

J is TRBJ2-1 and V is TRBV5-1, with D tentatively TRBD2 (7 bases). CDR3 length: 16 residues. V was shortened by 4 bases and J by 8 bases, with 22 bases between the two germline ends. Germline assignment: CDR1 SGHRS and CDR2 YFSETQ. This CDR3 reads CASSRGRDFIGDEQFF. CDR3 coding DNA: TGCGCCAGCAGCAGGGGGAGGGACTTTATCGGCGATGAGCAGTTCTTC.

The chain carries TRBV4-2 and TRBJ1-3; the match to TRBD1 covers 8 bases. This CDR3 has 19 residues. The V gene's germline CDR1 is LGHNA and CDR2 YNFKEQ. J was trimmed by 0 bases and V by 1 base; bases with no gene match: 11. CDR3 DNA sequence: TGTGCCAGCAGCCAAGCCCCATGGACAGGGTCTGGCTCTGGAAACACCATATATTTT. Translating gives CASSQAPWTGSGSGNTIYF.

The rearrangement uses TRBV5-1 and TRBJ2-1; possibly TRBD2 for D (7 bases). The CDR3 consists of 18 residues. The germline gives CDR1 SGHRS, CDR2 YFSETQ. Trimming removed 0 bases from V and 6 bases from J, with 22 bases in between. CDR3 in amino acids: CASSLVSGGGGSRNEQFF. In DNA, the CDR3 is TGCGCCAGCAGCTTGGTATCTGGGGGGGGCGGATCCCGCAATGAGCAGTTCTTC.

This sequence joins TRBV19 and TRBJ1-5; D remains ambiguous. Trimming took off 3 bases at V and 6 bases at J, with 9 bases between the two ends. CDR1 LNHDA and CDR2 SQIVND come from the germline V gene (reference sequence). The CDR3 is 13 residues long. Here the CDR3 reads CASSIGGSQPQHF. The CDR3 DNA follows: TGTGCCAGTAGTATTGGTGGGAGTCAGCCCCAGCATTTT.

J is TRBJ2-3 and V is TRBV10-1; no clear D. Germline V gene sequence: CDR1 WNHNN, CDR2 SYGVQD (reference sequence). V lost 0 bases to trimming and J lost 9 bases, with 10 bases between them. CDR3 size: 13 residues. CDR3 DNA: TGCGCCAGCAGTGAGTCGAACCCAAAAACGCAGTATTTT. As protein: CASSESNPKTQYF.

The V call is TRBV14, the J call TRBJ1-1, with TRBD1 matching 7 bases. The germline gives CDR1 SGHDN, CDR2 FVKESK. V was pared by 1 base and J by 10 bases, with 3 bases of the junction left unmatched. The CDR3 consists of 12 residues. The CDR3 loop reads CASSQGRTGAFF. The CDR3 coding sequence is TGTGCCAGCAGCCAAGGACGGACAGGAGCTTTCTTT.

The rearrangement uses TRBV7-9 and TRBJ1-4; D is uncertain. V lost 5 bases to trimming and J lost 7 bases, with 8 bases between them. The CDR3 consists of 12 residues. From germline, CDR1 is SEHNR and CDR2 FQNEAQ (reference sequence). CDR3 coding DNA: TGTGCCAGCAGCCGTATTAGTGAAAAACTGTTTTTT. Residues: CASSRISEKLFF.